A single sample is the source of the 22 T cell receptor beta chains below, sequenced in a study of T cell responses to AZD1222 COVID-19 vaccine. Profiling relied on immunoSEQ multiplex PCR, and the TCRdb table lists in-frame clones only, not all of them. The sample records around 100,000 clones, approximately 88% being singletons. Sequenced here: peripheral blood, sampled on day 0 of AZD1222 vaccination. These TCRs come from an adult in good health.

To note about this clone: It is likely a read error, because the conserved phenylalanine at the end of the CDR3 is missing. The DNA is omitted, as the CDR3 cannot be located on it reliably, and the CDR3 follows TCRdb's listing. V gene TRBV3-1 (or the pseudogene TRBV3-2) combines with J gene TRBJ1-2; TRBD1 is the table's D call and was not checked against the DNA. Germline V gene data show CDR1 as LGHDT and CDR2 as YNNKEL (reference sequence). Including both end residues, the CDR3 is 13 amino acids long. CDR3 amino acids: CASSPPGQGKENS.

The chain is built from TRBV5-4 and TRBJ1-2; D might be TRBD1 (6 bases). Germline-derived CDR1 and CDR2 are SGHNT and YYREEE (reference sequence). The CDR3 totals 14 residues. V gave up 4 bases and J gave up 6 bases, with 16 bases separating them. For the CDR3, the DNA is TGTGCCAGCAGCACTCCGACAGGTAGTAATGGCTACACCTTC. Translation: CASSTPTGSNGYTF.

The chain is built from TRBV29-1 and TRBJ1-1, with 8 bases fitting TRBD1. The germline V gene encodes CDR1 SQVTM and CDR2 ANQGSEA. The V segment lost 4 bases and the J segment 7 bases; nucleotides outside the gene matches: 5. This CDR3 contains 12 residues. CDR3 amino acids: CSVGGQGFEAFF. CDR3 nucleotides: TGCAGCGTTGGCGGACAGGGTTTTGAAGCTTTCTTT.

CDR3 residues: CASSLSNEQFF. As DNA, the CDR3 is TGTGCCAGCAGCTTGAGTAATGAGCAGTTCTTC. The chain links TRBV5-8 to TRBJ2-1, with D uncertain. Trimming took off 1 base at V and 7 bases at J, with 3 bases between the two ends. The CDR3 runs to 11 residues. From germline, CDR1 is SGHTS and CDR2 YDEGEE.

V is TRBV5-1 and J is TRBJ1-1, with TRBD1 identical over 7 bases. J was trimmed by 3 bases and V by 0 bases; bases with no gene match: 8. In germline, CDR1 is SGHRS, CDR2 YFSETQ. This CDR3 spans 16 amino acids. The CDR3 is CASSLGGQRRDTEAFF. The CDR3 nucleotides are TGCGCCAGCAGCTTGGGGGGACAGAGGCGGGACACTGAAGCTTTCTTT.

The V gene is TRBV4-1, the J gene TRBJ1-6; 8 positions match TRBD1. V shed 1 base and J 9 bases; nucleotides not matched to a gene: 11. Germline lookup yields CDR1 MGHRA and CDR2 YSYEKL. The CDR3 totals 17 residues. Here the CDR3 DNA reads TGCGCCAGCAGCCAAGTTGGGACAGCACAGGGGGTTTCACCCCTCCACTTT. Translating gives CASSQVGTAQGVSPLHF.

The CDR3 spells CSARGPYEQYF. For the CDR3, the DNA is TGCAGTGCTAGAGGCCCCTACGAGCAGTACTTC. V is TRBV20-1 and J is TRBJ2-7; D is unclear. The V gene's germline CDR1 is DFQATT and CDR2 SNEGSKA (reference sequence). The CDR3 is 11 residues long. V shed 1 base and J shed 2 bases, with 3 bases lying between them.

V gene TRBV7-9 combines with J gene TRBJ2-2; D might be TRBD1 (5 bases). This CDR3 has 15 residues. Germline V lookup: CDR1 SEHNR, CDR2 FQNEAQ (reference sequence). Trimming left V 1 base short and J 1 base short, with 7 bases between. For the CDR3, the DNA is TGTGCCAGCAGCTTAGTCAGGGAGAACACCGGGGAGCTGTTTTTT. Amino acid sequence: CASSLVRENTGELFF.

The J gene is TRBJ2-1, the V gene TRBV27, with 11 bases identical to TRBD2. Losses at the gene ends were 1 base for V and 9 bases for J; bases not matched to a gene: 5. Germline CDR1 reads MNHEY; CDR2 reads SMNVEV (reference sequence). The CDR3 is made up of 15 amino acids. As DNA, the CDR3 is TGTGCCAGCAGTTTATTGTTAGCGGGAGGGCGTGAGCAGTTCTTC. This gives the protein CASSLLLAGGREQFF.

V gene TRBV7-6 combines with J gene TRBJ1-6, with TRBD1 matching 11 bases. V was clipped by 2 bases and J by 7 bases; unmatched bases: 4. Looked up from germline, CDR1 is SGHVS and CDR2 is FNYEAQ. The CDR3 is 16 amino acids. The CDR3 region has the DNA TGTGCCAGCAGCTTAAGGACAGGGGGCTCCAATTCACCCCTCCACTTT. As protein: CASSLRTGGSNSPLHF. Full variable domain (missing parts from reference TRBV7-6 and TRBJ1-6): GAGVSQSPRYKVTKRGQDVALRCDPISGHVSLYWYRQALGQGPEFLTYFNYEAQQDKSGLPNDRFSAERPEGSISTLTIQRTEQRDSAMYRCASSLRTGGSNSPLHFGNGTRLTVT.

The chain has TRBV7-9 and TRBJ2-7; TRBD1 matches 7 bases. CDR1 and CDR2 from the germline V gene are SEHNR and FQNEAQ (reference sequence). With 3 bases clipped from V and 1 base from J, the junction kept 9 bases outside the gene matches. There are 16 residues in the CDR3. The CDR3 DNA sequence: TGTGCCAGCAGCTTCTACCCCCGGGACAGATCCTACGAGCAGTACTTC. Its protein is CASSFYPRDRSYEQYF.

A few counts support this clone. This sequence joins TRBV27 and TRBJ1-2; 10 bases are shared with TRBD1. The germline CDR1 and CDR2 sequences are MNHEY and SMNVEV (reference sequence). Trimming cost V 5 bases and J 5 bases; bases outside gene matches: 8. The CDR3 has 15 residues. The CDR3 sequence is CASSQTGGAGYGYTF. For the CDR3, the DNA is TGTGCCAGCAGTCAGACAGGGGGCGCAGGGTATGGCTACACCTTC.

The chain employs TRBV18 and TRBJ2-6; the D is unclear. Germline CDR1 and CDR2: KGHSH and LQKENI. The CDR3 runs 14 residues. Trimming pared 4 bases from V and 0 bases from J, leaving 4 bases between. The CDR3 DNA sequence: TGTGCCAGCTCACAGGGCTCTGGGGCCAACGTCCTGACTTTC. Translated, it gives CASSQGSGANVLTF. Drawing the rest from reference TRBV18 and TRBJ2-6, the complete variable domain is NAGVMQNPRHLVRRRGQEARLRCSPMKGHSHVYWYRQLPEEGLKFMVYLQKENIIDESGMPKERFSAEFPKEGPSILRIQQVVRGDSAAYFCASSQGSGANVLTFGAGSRLTVL.

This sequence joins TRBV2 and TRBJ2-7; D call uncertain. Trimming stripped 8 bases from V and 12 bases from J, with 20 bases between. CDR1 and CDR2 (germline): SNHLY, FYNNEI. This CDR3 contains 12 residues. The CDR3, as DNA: TGTGCCAGCCGAGGTTCCCCCACCGAACCGTACTTC. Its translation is CASRGSPTEPYF.

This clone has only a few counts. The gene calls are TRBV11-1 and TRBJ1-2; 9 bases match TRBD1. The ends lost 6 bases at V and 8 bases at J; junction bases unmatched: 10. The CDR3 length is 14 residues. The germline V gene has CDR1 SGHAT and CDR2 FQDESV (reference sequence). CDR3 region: CASRENTGGSGYTF. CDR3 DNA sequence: TGTGCCAGCAGAGAAAACACAGGGGGCTCAGGCTACACCTTC.

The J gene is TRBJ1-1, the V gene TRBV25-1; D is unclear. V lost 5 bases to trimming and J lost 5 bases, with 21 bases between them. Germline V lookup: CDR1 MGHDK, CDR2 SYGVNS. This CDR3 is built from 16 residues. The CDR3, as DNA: TGTGCCAGCAGTAGATCCAGACGGGGTCGAGGGACTGAAGCTTTCTTT. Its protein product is CASSRSRRGRGTEAFF.

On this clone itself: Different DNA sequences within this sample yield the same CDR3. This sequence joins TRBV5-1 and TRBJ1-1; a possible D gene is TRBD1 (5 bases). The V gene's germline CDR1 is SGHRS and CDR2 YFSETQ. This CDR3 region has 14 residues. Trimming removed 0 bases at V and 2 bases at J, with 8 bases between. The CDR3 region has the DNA TGCGCCAGCAGCTTGGCCGGGGGTAACACTGAAGCTTTCTTT. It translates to CASSLAGGNTEAFF.

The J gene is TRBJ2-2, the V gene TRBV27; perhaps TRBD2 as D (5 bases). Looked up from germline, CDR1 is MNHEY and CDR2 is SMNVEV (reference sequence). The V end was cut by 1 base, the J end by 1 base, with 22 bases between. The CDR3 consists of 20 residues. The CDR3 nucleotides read TGTGCCAGCAGTTTATTTTCCCGAGGGATGATGCCCCGGAACACCGGGGAGCTGTTTTTT. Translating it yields CASSLFSRGMMPRNTGELFF.

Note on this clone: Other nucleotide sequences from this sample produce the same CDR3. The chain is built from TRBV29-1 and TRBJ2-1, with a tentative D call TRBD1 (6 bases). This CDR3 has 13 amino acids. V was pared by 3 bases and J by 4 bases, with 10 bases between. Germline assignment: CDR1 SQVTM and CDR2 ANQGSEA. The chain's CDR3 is CSVEVDSYNEQFF. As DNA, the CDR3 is TGCAGCGTTGAGGTGGACAGTTACAATGAGCAGTTCTTC.

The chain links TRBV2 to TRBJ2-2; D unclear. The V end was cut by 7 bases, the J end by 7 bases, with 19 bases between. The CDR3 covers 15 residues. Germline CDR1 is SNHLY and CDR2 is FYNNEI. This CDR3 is CASNLNSGAFGELFF. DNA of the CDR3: TGTGCCAGCAACCTCAACTCTGGCGCCTTCGGGGAGCTGTTTTTT. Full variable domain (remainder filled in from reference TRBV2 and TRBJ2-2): EPEVTQTPSHQVTQMGQEVILRCVPISNHLYFYWYRQILGQKVEFLVSFYNNEISEKSEIFDDQFSVERPDGSNFTLKIRSTKLEDSAMYFCASNLNSGAFGELFFGEGSRLTVL.

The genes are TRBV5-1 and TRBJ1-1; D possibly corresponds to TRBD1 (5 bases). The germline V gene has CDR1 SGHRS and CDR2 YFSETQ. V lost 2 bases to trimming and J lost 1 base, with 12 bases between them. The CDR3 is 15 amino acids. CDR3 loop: CASSFSGEENTEAFF. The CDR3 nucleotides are TGCGCCAGCAGCTTTTCGGGGGAGGAGAACACTGAAGCTTTCTTT.

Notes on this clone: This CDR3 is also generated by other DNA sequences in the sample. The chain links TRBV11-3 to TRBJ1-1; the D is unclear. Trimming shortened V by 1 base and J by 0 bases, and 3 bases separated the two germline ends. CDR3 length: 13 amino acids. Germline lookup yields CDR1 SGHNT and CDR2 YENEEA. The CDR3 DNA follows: TGTGCCAGCAGCTTAGGGCTGAACACTGAAGCTTTCTTT. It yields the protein CASSLGLNTEAFF.